Described below is a single TCR beta chain sequence and its context. Its antigen remains unidentified. Per germline, CDR1 SGHRS and CDR2 YFSETQ. The CDR3 sequence is 12 residues long. The J segment lost 7 bases and the V segment lost 4 bases, leaving 2 bases of the junction unmatched. The data were taken from a study of cytomegalovirus exposure and HLA in healthy donors. Broader study findings: Earlier analysis looked at TCR beta V segments, and most were productive about 90% or about 30% of the time. Analysis performed later found roughly 17,000 TCR beta sequences associated with HLA alleles at 0.05 false discovery rate.

The primer mix had 60 Vbeta and 13 Jbeta primers. Assay: immunoSEQ multiplex PCR; the TCRdb copy retains only in-frame clones and omits some. The sample has over 150,000 clones; about four fifths are singletons. The TCR originated in a man in his fifties in good health and CMV-seropositive. Sequenced: PBMCs. The rearrangement joins TRBV5-1 to TRBJ2-1; the match to TRBD1 covers 7 bases. In DNA form, the CDR3 reads TGCGCCAGCAGCAAGGGGGCGAATGAGCAGTTCTTC. Its translation: CASSKGANEQFF.